The T cell receptor (beta chain) under discussion was sequenced for a study of CD8 T cells in Susac syndrome. General study findings and limits: The study recognized that the number of individuals in its TCR sequencing and HLA analysis was relatively small.

The RNA input was about 0.5 to 1 ug, and it was reverse transcribed with random hexamers. An immunoSEQ multiplex PCR amplified TCR beta CDR3 over 54 Vbeta and 13 Jbeta. TCRdb re-called the immunoSEQ multiplex PCR reads with MiXCR, one entry per CDR3 protein. The repertoire holds about 180,000 distinct CDR3 sequences, roughly 96% seen once, with 0.15% to 0.2% in the top ten. Turning to this clonotype: Its antigen is unknown.

CD8+ and CD4+ T cells taken from blood had their TCR beta sequenced. Through negative isolation, CD4+ and CD8+ T cells were obtained, while TEMRA cells were enriched using FACS. From germline, CDR1 is LNHDA and CDR2 SQIVND (reference sequence). V lost 5 bases and J lost 6, with 10 bases in between. The CDR3 totals 12 residues. The sequenced material came from CD8+ T cells from PBMCs. This clonotype originated in a human donor with multiple sclerosis. V is TRBV19 and J is TRBJ1-2; D is ambiguous. The CDR3 reads CASSWEPDGYTF. The CDR3 region has the DNA TGTGCCAGTAGTTGGGAGCCGGATGGCTACACCTTC. Full variable domain (rest looked up from reference TRBV19 and TRBJ1-2): DGGITQSPKYLFRKEGQNVTLSCEQNLNHDAMYWYRQDPGQGLRLIYYSQIVNDFQKGDIAEGYSVSREKKESFPLTVTSAQKNPTAFYLCASSWEPDGYTFGSGTRLTVV.